This T cell receptor beta chain derives from a study of T cells after yellow fever vaccination. This clonotype was picked up many times. Antigen specificity is unknown. General study results and limits: Repertoires sorted by FACS could include abundant clonotypes that are contaminants from the bulk population.

Via MiXCR, TCRdb re-called the 5' RACE reads, giving one row per CDR3 protein. Of over 300,000 distinct CDR3 sequences in the sample, approximately 4% were seen once. V lost 0 bases and J 1 base, leaving 11 bases between the germline ends. The CDR3 runs to 16 residues. Per germline, CDR1 LGHNA and CDR2 YSLEER. The sample consisted of PBMCs, taken 5 days after the yellow fever booster vaccination. V gene TRBV4-3 combines with J gene TRBJ2-3, with a weak D call TRBD1 (5 bases). This receptor was obtained from a man aged 18 to 29 who received the YFV17D yellow fever vaccine. The CDR3 sequence is CASSQELVRGTDTQYF. CDR3 nucleotide sequence: TGCGCCAGCAGCCAAGAGTTGGTCAGGGGCACAGATACGCAGTATTTT.